The rows below give T cell receptor beta chains drawn from one sample of a study of T cells in Graves' hyperthyroidism and ophthalmopathy. TCRdb passed the multiplex PCR reads through MiXCR, listing each CDR3 protein once. The data show 400,000 to 550,000 distinct CDR3 sequences, approximately 25% seen once. Material for sequencing was blood. The receptors originated from a woman in her 30s with Graves' ophthalmopathy. Both conserved end residues are part of each CDR3. The order of the fields is J gene, D gene, V gene, clone size, CDR3 length, CDR3 protein, CDR3 DNA. D genes are given only for firm matches. Clone size, where shown, is once, few, many, or a class for clones that have expanded.

J gene: TRBJ1-5
D gene: -
V gene: TRBV6-2/TRBV6-3
clone size: many
CDR3 length: 12
CDR3 protein: CATLSADQPQHF
CDR3 DNA: TGTGCCACCTTATCTGCTGATCAGCCCCAGCATTTT

J gene: TRBJ1-2
D gene: TRBD1
V gene: TRBV6-5
clone size: many
CDR3 length: 15
CDR3 protein: CASSYSDRGWKGYTF
CDR3 DNA: TGTGCCAGCAGTTATTCGGACAGGGGGTGGAAGGGCTACACCTTC

J gene: TRBJ1-1
D gene: -
V gene: TRBV29-1
clone size: many
CDR3 length: 13
CDR3 protein: CSVDSFLRYGAFF
CDR3 DNA: TGCAGCGTTGATTCTTTCCTGCGCTATGGGGCTTTCTTT

J gene: TRBJ1-1
D gene: -
V gene: TRBV7-3
clone size: many
CDR3 length: 15
CDR3 protein: CASSLYRAQGTEAFF
CDR3 DNA: TGTGCCAGCAGCTTGTACAGGGCCCAGGGCACTGAAGCTTTCTTT

J gene: TRBJ2-2
D gene: TRBD1
V gene: TRBV28
clone size: many
CDR3 length: 15
CDR3 protein: CATAQNRGRTGELFF
CDR3 DNA: TGTGCCACCGCGCAAAACAGGGGGCGGACCGGGGAGCTGTTTTTT

J gene: TRBJ2-7
D gene: -
V gene: TRBV10-3
clone size: few
CDR3 length: 12
CDR3 protein: CATRGASDEQYF
CDR3 DNA: TGTGCCACCAGGGGGGCAAGCGACGAGCAGTACTTC

J gene: TRBJ1-1
D gene: -
V gene: TRBV12-3/TRBV12-4
clone size: many
CDR3 length: 13
CDR3 protein: CASSPRSGREAFF
CDR3 DNA: TGTGCCAGCAGCCCCCGGTCGGGACGGGAAGCTTTCTTT

J gene: TRBJ1-5
D gene: TRBD1
V gene: TRBV29-1
clone size: -
CDR3 length: 12
CDR3 protein: CSVGTGNQPQHF
CDR3 DNA: TGCAGCGTCGGGACAGGCAATCAGCCCCAGCATTTT

J gene: TRBJ2-3
D gene: TRBD2
V gene: TRBV6-1
clone size: -
CDR3 length: 14
CDR3 protein: CASSEGGTIDTQYF
CDR3 DNA: TGTGCCAGCAGTGAAGGTGGGACTATAGATACGCAGTATTTT

J gene: TRBJ1-1
D gene: TRBD1
V gene: TRBV6-1
clone size: -
CDR3 length: 13
CDR3 protein: CASKVTGDTEAFF
CDR3 DNA: TGTGCCAGCAAGGTGACAGGGGACACTGAAGCTTTCTTT

J gene: TRBJ2-2
D gene: -
V gene: TRBV19
clone size: many
CDR3 length: 13
CDR3 protein: CASLRENTGELFF
CDR3 DNA: TGTGCCAGTCTACGCGAAAACACCGGGGAGCTGTTTTTT

J gene: TRBJ1-1
D gene: TRBD1
V gene: TRBV4-1
clone size: few
CDR3 length: 15
CDR3 protein: CASSQGQGVGTEAFF
CDR3 DNA: TGCGCCAGCAGCCAAGGACAGGGGGTCGGCACTGAAGCTTTCTTT

J gene: TRBJ1-2
D gene: TRBD1
V gene: TRBV18
clone size: many
CDR3 length: 16
CDR3 protein: CASSLLDRDSGYGYTF
CDR3 DNA: TGTGCCAGCTCCCTTCTCGACAGGGATAGTGGCTATGGCTACACCTTC

J gene: TRBJ1-2
D gene: -
V gene: TRBV20-1
clone size: many
CDR3 length: 10
CDR3 protein: CSVLRLGYTF
CDR3 DNA: TGCAGTGTGCTCAGGTTGGGCTACACCTTC

J gene: TRBJ2-7
D gene: -
V gene: TRBV12-3/TRBV12-4
clone size: -
CDR3 length: 12
CDR3 protein: CASTWGSDEQYF
CDR3 DNA: TGTGCCAGCACCTGGGGCTCGGACGAGCAGTACTTC

J gene: TRBJ1-5
D gene: -
V gene: TRBV19
clone size: -
CDR3 length: 12
CDR3 protein: CASSPDRFWLGF
CDR3 DNA: TGTGCCAGTAGCCCCGACAGGTTTTGGTTGGGTTTT

J gene: TRBJ2-1
D gene: -
V gene: TRBV6-2/TRBV6-3
clone size: -
CDR3 length: 10
CDR3 protein: CARLRTHQFF
CDR3 DNA: TGTGCCAGGCTGCGGACTCACCAGTTCTTC

J gene: TRBJ1-1
D gene: -
V gene: TRBV4-1
clone size: few
CDR3 length: 15
CDR3 protein: CASSHEVTLNTEAFF
CDR3 DNA: TGCGCCAGCAGCCATGAGGTAACCCTGAACACTGAAGCTTTCTTT

J gene: TRBJ2-7
D gene: -
V gene: TRBV7-6
clone size: many
CDR3 length: 12
CDR3 protein: CASREQTGEQYF
CDR3 DNA: TGTGCCAGCAGGGAACAGACAGGCGAGCAGTACTTC

J gene: TRBJ2-6
D gene: -
V gene: TRBV6-5
clone size: -
CDR3 length: 15
CDR3 protein: CASSYSSPRANVLTF
CDR3 DNA: TGTGCCAGCAGTTACTCTTCTCCTAGGGCCAACGTCCTGACTTTC

J gene: TRBJ1-2
D gene: TRBD1
V gene: TRBV12-3/TRBV12-4
clone size: many
CDR3 length: 13
CDR3 protein: CASSKGASLGYTF
CDR3 DNA: TGTGCCAGCAGTAAGGGGGCTTCGTTAGGCTACACCTTC

J gene: TRBJ1-1
D gene: -
V gene: TRBV30
clone size: -
CDR3 length: 13
CDR3 protein: CAWNGQRNTEAFF
CDR3 DNA: TGTGCCTGGAATGGACAGAGGAACACTGAAGCTTTCTTT

J gene: TRBJ1-1
D gene: -
V gene: TRBV6-5
clone size: many
CDR3 length: 14
CDR3 protein: CASSYSQENTEAFF
CDR3 DNA: TGTGCCAGCAGTTACAGTCAGGAGAACACTGAAGCTTTCTTT

J gene: TRBJ1-1
D gene: -
V gene: TRBV6-2/TRBV6-3
clone size: many
CDR3 length: 18
CDR3 protein: CASSYVWRVDSKNTEAFF
CDR3 DNA: TGTGCCAGCAGTTACGTTTGGAGGGTAGACTCCAAGAACACTGAAGCTTTCTTT

J gene: TRBJ2-7
D gene: -
V gene: TRBV5-1
clone size: -
CDR3 length: 14
CDR3 protein: CASSLRDMAYEQYF
CDR3 DNA: TGCGCCAGCAGCTTGCGAGACATGGCCTACGAGCAGTACTTC

J gene: TRBJ1-6
D gene: -
V gene: TRBV5-1
clone size: many
CDR3 length: 14
CDR3 protein: CASSLDQGVSPLHF
CDR3 DNA: TGCGCCAGCAGCTTGGATCAGGGTGTGTCACCCCTCCACTTT

J gene: TRBJ2-7
D gene: -
V gene: TRBV6-5
clone size: many
CDR3 length: 14
CDR3 protein: CASSSPRGTYEQYF
CDR3 DNA: TGTGCCAGCAGTTCCCCCCGCGGTACCTACGAGCAGTACTTC

J gene: TRBJ1-2
D gene: -
V gene: TRBV10-3
clone size: many
CDR3 length: 15
CDR3 protein: CAIDKTDTPNYGYTF
CDR3 DNA: TGTGCCATCGACAAGACGGACACCCCTAACTATGGCTACACCTTC

J gene: TRBJ1-5
D gene: -
V gene: TRBV10-3
clone size: many
CDR3 length: 14
CDR3 protein: CAISEDRSFQPQHF
CDR3 DNA: TGTGCCATCAGTGAGGACAGGTCGTTCCAGCCCCAGCATTTT

J gene: TRBJ2-7
D gene: -
V gene: TRBV4-2
clone size: many
CDR3 length: 12
CDR3 protein: CASSQDTGYQYF
CDR3 DNA: TGTGCCAGCAGCCAAGATACCGGATACCAGTACTTC

J gene: TRBJ2-5
D gene: -
V gene: TRBV5-1
clone size: -
CDR3 length: 13
CDR3 protein: CASSFDRRETQYF
CDR3 DNA: TGCGCCAGCAGCTTTGACAGGCGGGAGACCCAGTACTTC

J gene: TRBJ1-2
D gene: -
V gene: TRBV6-1
clone size: once
CDR3 length: 11
CDR3 protein: CASRDWYGYTF
CDR3 DNA: TGTGCCAGCAGGGACTGGTATGGCTACACCTTC

J gene: TRBJ2-7
D gene: TRBD1
V gene: TRBV12-3/TRBV12-4
clone size: few
CDR3 length: 14
CDR3 protein: CASSSDRVSYEQYF
CDR3 DNA: TGTGCCAGCAGTTCCGACAGGGTCTCCTACGAGCAGTACTTC

J gene: TRBJ1-1
D gene: -
V gene: TRBV6-1
clone size: many
CDR3 length: 14
CDR3 protein: CASSEDINYTEAFF
CDR3 DNA: TGTGCCAGCAGTGAAGACATCAACTACACTGAAGCTTTCTTT

J gene: TRBJ2-7
D gene: TRBD1
V gene: TRBV5-1
clone size: many
CDR3 length: 15
CDR3 protein: CASSLDSGGSYEQYF
CDR3 DNA: TGCGCCAGCAGCTTGGACTCAGGGGGCAGCTACGAGCAGTACTTC

J gene: TRBJ1-2
D gene: TRBD1
V gene: TRBV12-3/TRBV12-4
clone size: -
CDR3 length: 13
CDR3 protein: CASKLRTGYGYTF
CDR3 DNA: TGTGCCAGCAAGCTAAGGACAGGCTATGGCTACACCTTC

J gene: TRBJ2-6
D gene: -
V gene: TRBV12-3/TRBV12-4
clone size: many
CDR3 length: 17
CDR3 protein: CASSFKGESSGANVLTF
CDR3 DNA: TGTGCCAGCAGTTTCAAGGGGGAAAGCTCTGGGGCCAACGTCCTGACTTTC

J gene: TRBJ2-5
D gene: -
V gene: TRBV12-3/TRBV12-4
clone size: -
CDR3 length: 15
CDR3 protein: CASSLPSGVAETQYF
CDR3 DNA: TGTGCCAGCAGTTTACCCTCAGGGGTCGCAGAGACCCAGTACTTC

J gene: TRBJ2-7
D gene: TRBD2
V gene: TRBV5-1
clone size: -
CDR3 length: 13
CDR3 protein: CASTPAGGNEQYF
CDR3 DNA: TGCGCCAGCACCCCCGCGGGGGGTAACGAGCAGTACTTC

J gene: TRBJ1-1
D gene: -
V gene: TRBV2
clone size: many
CDR3 length: 14
CDR3 protein: CASKKGFMNTEAFF
CDR3 DNA: TGTGCCAGCAAAAAGGGGTTCATGAACACTGAAGCTTTCTTT

J gene: TRBJ1-1
D gene: -
V gene: TRBV5-1
clone size: many
CDR3 length: 13
CDR3 protein: CASSPRVGTEAFF
CDR3 DNA: TGCGCCAGCAGTCCCAGGGTTGGCACTGAAGCTTTCTTT

J gene: TRBJ1-5
D gene: -
V gene: TRBV6-1
clone size: -
CDR3 length: 14
CDR3 protein: CASSGTDRNQPQHF
CDR3 DNA: TGTGCCAGCAGCGGTACGGACCGAAATCAGCCCCAGCATTTT

J gene: TRBJ1-5
D gene: TRBD1
V gene: TRBV2
clone size: -
CDR3 length: 13
CDR3 protein: CASSWEGAQPQHF
CDR3 DNA: TGTGCCAGCAGTTGGGAGGGGGCCCAGCCCCAGCATTTT